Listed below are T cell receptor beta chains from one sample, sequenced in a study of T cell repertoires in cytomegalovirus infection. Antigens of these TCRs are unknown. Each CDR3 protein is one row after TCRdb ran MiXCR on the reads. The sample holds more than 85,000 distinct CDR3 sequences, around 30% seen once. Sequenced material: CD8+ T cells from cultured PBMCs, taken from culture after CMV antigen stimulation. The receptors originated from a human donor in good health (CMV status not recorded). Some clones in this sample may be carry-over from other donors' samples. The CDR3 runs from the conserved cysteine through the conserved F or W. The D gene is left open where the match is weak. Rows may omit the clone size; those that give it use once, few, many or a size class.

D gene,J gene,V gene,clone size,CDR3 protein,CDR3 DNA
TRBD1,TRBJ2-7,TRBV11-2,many,CASSFWTGPYEQYF,TGTGCCAGCAGCTTTTGGACAGGACCCTACGAGCAGTACTTC
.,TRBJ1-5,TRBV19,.,CATLQGNQPQHF,TGTGCCACATTACAGGGAAATCAGCCCCAGCATTTT
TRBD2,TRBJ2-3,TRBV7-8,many,CASTQVGLVTDTQYF,TGTGCCAGCACCCAGGTGGGACTAGTGACAGATACGCAGTATTTT
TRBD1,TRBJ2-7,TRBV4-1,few,CASSQGQGAGYEQYF,TGCGCCAGCAGCCAAGGACAGGGTGCAGGGTACGAGCAGTACTTC
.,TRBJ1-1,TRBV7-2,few,CASSFPTLMNTEAFF,TGTGCCAGCAGCTTCCCAACACTCATGAACACTGAAGCTTTCTTT
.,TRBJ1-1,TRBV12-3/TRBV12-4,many,CASSIHRDAEAFF,TGTGCCAGCAGTATACACAGGGACGCTGAAGCTTTCTTT
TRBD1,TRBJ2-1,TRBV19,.,CASSIVGGGDEQFF,TGTGCCAGTAGTATAGTAGGGGGCGGCGATGAGCAGTTCTTC
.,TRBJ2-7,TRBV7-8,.,CASSLYLSSPPDEQYF,TGTGCCAGCAGCTTATACCTGTCCTCCCCCCCCGACGAGCAGTACTTC
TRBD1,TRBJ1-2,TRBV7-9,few,CASSLAGQEGYTF,TGTGCCAGCAGCTTAGCGGGACAGGAAGGCTACACCTTC
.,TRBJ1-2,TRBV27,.,CASGDFPIVNYGYTF,TGTGCCAGCGGGGACTTTCCCATTGTTAACTATGGCTACACCTTC
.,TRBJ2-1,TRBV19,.,CASTAASYNEQFF,TGTGCCAGTACGGCGGCCTCCTACAATGAGCAGTTCTTC
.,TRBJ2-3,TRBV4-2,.,CASSRLAYSTDTQYF,TGTGCCAGCAGCCGGCTAGCGTATAGCACAGATACGCAGTATTTT
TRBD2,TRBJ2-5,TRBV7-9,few,CASSLFSGGYQETQYF,TGTGCCAGCAGCTTATTTAGCGGGGGGTACCAAGAGACCCAGTACTTC
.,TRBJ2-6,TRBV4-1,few,CASSIVGRSSGANVLTF,TGCGCCAGCAGCATAGTTGGACGCAGCTCTGGGGCCAACGTCCTGACTTTC
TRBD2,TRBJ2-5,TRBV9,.,CASSSGTSGNPPHF,TGTGCCAGCAGCTCCGGGACTAGCGGGAACCCCCCGCACTTC
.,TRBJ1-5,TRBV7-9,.,CASSHSNQPQHF,TGTGCCAGCAGCCACAGCAATCAGCCCCAGCATTTT
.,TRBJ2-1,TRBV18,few,CASSPPGASYNEQFF,TGTGCCAGCTCACCACCGGGCGCATCCTACAATGAGCAGTTCTTC
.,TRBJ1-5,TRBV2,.,CASSPNGGRNQPQHF,TGTGCCAGCAGTCCAAACGGGGGCAGGAATCAGCCCCAGCATTTT
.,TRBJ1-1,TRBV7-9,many,CASSLAGQIEAFF,TGTGCCAGCAGCTTAGCCGGACAGATTGAAGCTTTCTTT
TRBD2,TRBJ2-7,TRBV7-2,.,CASSLSAGGSYEQYF,TGTGCCAGCAGCTTATCGGCGGGGGGCTCCTACGAGCAGTACTTC
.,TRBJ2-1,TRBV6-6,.,CASSYAGNEQFF,TGTGCCAGCAGTTACGCGGGAAATGAGCAGTTCTTC
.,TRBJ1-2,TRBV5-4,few,CASSLGFDNYGYTF,TGTGCCAGCAGCTTGGGATTCGATAACTATGGCTACACCTTC